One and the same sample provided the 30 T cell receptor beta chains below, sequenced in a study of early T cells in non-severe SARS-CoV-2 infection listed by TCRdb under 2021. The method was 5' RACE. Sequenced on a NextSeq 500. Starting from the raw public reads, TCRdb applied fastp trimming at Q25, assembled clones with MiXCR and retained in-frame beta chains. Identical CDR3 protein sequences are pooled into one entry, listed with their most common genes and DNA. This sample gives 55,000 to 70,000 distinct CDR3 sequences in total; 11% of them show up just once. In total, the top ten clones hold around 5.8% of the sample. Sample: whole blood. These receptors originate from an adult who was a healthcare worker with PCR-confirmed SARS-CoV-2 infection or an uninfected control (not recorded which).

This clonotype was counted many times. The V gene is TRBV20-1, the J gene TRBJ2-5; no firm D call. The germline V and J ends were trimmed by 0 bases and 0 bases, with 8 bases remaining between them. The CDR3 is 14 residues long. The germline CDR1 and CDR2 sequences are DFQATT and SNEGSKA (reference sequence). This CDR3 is CSARDPQNQETQYF. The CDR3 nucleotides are TGCAGTGCTAGAGATCCACAGAACCAAGAGACCCAGTACTTC.

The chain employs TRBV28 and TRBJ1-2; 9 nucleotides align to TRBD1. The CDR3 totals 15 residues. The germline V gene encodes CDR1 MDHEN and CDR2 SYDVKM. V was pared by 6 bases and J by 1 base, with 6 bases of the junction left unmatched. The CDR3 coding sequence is TGTGCCAGCAGCCAAACAGGGGGCAGTAACTATGGCTACACCTTC. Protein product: CASSQTGGSNYGYTF.

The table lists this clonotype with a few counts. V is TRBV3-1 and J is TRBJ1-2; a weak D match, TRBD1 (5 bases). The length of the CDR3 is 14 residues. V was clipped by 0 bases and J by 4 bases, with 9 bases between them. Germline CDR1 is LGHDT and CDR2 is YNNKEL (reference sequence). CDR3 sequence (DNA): TGTGCCAGCAGCCAAGAAGACCAGGGCTATGGCTACACCTTC. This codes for CASSQEDQGYGYTF. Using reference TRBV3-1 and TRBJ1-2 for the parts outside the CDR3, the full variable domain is DTAVSQTPKYLVTQMGNDKSIKCEQNLGHDTMYWYKQDSKKFLKIMFSYNNKELIINETVPNRFSPKSPDKAHLNLHINSLELGDSAVYFCASSQEDQGYGYTFGSGTRLTVV.

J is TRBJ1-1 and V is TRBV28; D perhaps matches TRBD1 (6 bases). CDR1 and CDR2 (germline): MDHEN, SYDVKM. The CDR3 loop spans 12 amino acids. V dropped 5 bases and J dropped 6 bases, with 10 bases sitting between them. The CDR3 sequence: CASSVRGPEAFF. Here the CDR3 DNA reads TGTGCCAGCAGTGTCAGGGGACCTGAAGCTTTCTTT.

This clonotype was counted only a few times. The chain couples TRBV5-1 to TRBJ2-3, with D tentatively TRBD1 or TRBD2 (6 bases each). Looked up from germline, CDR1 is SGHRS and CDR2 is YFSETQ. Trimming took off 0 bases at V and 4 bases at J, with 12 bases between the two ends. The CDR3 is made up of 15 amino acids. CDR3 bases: TGCGCCAGCAGCTTGGAGGGGGGAGAACCAGATACGCAGTATTTT. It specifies CASSLEGGEPDTQYF.

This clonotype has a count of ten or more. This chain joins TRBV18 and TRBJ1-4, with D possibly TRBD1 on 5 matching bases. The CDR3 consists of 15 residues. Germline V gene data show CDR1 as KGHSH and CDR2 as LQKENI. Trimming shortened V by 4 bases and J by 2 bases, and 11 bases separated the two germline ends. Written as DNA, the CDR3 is TGTGCCAGCTCACGGGGGAGCTCGACTAATGAAAAACTGTTTTTT. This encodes CASSRGSSTNEKLFF.

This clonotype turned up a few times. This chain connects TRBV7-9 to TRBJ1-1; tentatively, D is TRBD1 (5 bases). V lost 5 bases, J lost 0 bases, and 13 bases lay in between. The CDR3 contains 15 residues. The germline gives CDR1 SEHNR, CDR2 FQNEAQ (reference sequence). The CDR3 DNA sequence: TGTGCCAGCAGCCCATCCGGGACCTTGAACACTGAAGCTTTCTTT. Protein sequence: CASSPSGTLNTEAFF.

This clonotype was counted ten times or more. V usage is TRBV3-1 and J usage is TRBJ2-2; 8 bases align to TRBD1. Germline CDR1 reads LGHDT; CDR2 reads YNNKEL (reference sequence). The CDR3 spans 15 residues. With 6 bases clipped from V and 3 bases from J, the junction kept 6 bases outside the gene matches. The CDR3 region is CASSPGGKYTGELFF. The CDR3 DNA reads TGTGCCAGCAGTCCAGGGGGCAAGTACACCGGGGAGCTGTTTTTT. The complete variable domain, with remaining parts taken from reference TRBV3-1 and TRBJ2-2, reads DTAVSQTPKYLVTQMGNDKSIKCEQNLGHDTMYWYKQDSKKFLKIMFSYNNKELIINETVPNRFSPKSPDKAHLNLHINSLELGDSAVYFCASSPGGKYTGELFFGEGSRLTVL.

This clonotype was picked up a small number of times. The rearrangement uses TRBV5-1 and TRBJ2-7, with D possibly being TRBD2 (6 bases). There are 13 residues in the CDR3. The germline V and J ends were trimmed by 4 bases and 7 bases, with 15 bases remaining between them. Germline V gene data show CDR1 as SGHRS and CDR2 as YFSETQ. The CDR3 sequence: CASSPWREGEQYF. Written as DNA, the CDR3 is TGCGCCAGCAGCCCTTGGCGGGAAGGGGAGCAGTACTTC. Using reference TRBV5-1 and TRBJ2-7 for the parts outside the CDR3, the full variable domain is KAGVTQTPRYLIKTRGQQVTLSCSPISGHRSVSWYQQTPGQGLQFLFEYFSETQRNKGNFPGRFSGRQFSNSRSEMNVSTLELGDSALYLCASSPWREGEQYFGPGTRLTVT.

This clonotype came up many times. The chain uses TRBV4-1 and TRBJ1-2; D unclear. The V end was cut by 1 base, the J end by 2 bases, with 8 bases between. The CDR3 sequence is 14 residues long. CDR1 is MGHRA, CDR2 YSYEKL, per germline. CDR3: CASSQGSGNYGYTF. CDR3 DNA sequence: TGCGCCAGCAGCCAAGGGTCCGGGAACTATGGCTACACCTTC.

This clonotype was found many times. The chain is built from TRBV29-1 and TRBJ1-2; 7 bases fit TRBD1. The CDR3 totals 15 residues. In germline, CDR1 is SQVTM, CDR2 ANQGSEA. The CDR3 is CSTRGDRDSNYGYTF. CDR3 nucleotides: TGCTCCACGAGGGGAGACAGGGACTCTAACTATGGCTACACCTTC.

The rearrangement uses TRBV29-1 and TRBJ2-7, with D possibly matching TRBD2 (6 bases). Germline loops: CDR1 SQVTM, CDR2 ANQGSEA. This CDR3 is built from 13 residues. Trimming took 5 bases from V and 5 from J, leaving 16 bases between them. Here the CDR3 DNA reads TGCAGCGTTCCCGCGGGAACCAAGGACGAGCAGTACTTC. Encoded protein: CSVPAGTKDEQYF.

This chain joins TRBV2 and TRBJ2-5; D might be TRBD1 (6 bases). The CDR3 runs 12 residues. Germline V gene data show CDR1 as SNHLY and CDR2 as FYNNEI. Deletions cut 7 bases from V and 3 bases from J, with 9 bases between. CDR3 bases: TGTGCCAGCAAGGCAGGGGAAGAGACCCAGTACTTC. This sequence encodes CASKAGEETQYF.

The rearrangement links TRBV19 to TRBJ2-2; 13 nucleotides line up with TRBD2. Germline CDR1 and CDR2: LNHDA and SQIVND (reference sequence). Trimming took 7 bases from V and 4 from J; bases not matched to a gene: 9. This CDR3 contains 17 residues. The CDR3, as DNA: TGTGCCAGTACCTCGACTAGCGGGAGGTACAGCACCGGGGAGCTGTTTTTT. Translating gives CASTSTSGRYSTGELFF. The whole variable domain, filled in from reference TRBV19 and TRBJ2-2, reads DGGITQSPKYLFRKEGQNVTLSCEQNLNHDAMYWYRQDPGQGLRLIYYSQIVNDFQKGDIAEGYSVSREKKESFPLTVTSAQKNPTAFYLCASTSTSGRYSTGELFFGEGSRLTVL.

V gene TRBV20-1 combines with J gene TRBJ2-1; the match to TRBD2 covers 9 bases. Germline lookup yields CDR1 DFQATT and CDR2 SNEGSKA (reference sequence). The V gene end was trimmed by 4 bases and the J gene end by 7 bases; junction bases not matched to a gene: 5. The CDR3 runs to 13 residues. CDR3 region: CSATSGIGNEQFF. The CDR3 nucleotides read TGCAGTGCTACTAGCGGGATAGGGAATGAGCAGTTCTTC.

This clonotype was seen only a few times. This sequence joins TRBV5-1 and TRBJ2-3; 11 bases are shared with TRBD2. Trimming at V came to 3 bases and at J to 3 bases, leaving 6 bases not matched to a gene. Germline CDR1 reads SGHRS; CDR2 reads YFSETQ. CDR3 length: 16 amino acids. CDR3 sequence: CASSSYIAGGTDTQYF. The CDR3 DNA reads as TGCGCCAGCAGCTCCTACATAGCGGGAGGGACAGATACGCAGTATTTT.

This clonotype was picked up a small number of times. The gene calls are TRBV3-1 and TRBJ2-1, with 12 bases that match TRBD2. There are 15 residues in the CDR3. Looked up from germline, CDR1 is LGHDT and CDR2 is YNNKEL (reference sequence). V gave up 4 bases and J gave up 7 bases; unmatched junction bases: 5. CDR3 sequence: CASSPTSGSLNEQFF. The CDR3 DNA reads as TGTGCCAGCAGCCCGACTAGCGGGAGTTTAAATGAGCAGTTCTTC.

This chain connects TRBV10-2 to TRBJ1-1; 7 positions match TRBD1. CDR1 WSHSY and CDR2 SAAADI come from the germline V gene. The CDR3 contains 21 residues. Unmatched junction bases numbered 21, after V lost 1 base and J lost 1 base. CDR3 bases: TGCGCCAGCAGTGAGTTCCGGGCGGGACAGTCCCTAACCCCGCGGAACACTGAAGCTTTCTTT. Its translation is CASSEFRAGQSLTPRNTEAFF.

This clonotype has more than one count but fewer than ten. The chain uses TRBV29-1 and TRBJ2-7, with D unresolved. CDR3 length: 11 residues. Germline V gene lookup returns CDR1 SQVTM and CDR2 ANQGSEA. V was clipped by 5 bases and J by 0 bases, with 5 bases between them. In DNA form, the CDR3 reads TGCAGCGTTTGGTCCTCCTACGAGCAGTACTTC. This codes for CSVWSSYEQYF.

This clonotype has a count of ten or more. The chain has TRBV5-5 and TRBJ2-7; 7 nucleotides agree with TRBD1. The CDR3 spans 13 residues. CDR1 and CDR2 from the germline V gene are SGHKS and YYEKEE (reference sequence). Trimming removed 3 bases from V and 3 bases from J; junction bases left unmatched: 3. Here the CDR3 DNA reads TGTGCCAGCAGCTGGACAGGCGACTACGAGCAGTACTTC. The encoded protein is CASSWTGDYEQYF. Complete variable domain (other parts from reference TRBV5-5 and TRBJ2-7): DAGVTQSPTHLIKTRGQQVTLRCSPISGHKSVSWYQQVLGQGPQFIFQYYEKEERGRGNFPDRFSARQFPNYSSELNVNALLLGDSALYLCASSWTGDYEQYFGPGTRLTVT.

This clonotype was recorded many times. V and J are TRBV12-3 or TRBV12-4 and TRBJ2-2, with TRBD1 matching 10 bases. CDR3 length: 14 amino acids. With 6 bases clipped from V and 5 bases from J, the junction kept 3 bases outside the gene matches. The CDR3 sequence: CASRGQGITGELFF. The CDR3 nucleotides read TGTGCCAGCAGGGGACAGGGGATAACCGGGGAGCTGTTTTTT.

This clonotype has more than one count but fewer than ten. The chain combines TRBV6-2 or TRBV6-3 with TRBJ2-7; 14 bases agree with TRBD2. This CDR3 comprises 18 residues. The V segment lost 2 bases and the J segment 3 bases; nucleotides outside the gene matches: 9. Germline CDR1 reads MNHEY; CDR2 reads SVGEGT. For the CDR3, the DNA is TGTGCCAGCAGTTACGTGGGACTAGCGGGAGTGAGCGGCTACGAGCAGTACTTC. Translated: CASSYVGLAGVSGYEQYF.

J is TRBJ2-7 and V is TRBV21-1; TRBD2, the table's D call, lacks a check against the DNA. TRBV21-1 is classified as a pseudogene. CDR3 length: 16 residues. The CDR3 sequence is CVSSKAEGTSAYEQYF. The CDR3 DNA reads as TGTGTCAGCAGCAAAGCCGAAGGGACCTCGGCCTACGAGCAGTACTTC.

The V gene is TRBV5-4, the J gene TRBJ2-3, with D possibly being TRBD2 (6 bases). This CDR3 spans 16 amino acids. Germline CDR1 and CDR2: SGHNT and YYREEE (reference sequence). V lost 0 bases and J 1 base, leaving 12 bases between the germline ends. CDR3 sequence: CASSLDGTGGTDTQYF. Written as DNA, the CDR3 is TGTGCCAGCAGCTTGGATGGGACGGGAGGCACAGATACGCAGTATTTT.

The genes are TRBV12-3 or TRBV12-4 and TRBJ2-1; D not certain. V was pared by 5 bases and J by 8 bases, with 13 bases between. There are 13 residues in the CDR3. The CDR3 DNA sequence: TGTGCCAGCAGTACGGGTGCAGGCCATGAGCAGTTCTTC. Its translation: CASSTGAGHEQFF.

CDR3 sequence (DNA): TGTGCCAGCTCAGAGAGGCTAGCCGAAGAGACCCAGTACTTC. Its translation: CASSERLAEETQYF. This chain joins TRBV6-2 or TRBV6-3 and TRBJ2-5; a weak D match, TRBD2 (5 bases). The CDR3 totals 14 residues. Germline CDR1 reads MNHEY; CDR2 reads SVGEGT. V lost 8 bases, J lost 3 bases, and 16 bases lay in between.

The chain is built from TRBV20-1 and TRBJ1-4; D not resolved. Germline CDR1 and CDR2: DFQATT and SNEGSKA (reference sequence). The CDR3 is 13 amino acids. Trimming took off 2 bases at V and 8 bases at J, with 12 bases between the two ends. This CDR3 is CSARRTIREKLFF. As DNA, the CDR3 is TGCAGTGCTAGACGGACGATTCGGGAAAAACTGTTTTTT.

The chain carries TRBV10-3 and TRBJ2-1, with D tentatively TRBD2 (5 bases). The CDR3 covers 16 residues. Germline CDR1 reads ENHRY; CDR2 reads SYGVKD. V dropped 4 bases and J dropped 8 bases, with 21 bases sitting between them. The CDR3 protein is CAISASMKGSKDEQFF. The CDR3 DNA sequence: TGTGCCATCAGTGCCTCCATGAAAGGGAGTAAGGATGAGCAGTTCTTC.

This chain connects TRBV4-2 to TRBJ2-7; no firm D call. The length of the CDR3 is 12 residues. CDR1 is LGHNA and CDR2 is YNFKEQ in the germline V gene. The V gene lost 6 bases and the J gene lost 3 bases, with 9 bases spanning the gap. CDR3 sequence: CASRDKNYEQYF. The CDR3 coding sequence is TGTGCCAGCAGAGACAAAAACTACGAGCAGTACTTC.

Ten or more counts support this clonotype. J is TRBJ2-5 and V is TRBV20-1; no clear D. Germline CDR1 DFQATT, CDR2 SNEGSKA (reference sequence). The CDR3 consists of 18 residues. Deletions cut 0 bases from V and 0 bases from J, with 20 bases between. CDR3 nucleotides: TGCAGTGCTAGAGATCTTTCGGCTAACCGGAAGTACCAAGAGACCCAGTACTTC. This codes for CSARDLSANRKYQETQYF.